This T cell receptor (beta chain) was captured by sequencing in a study of T cell responses to AZD1222 COVID-19 vaccine. Second-dose intervals near 4 or 12 weeks were combined. Measured with immunoSEQ multiplex PCR; TCRdb has only the in-frame clones, and not every one. The sample yields around 130,000 clones, roughly 88% seen once. V gave up 0 bases and J gave up 5 bases; unmatched junction bases: 9. CDR3 size: 16 residues. Germline V gene lookup returns CDR1 LGHNA and CDR2 YSLEER. The sample consisted of peripheral blood, taken 28 days after the second AZD1222 dose. The V and J genes are TRBV4-3 and TRBJ1-2; 7 nucleotides agree with TRBD1. The TCR comes from an adult who received the AZD1222 COVID-19 vaccine. Here the CDR3 DNA reads TGCGCCAGCAGCCAAGATCCGAGACAGGGCGCTTATGGCTACACCTTC. Protein product: CASSQDPRQGAYGYTF.